This T cell receptor beta chain originates from a study of siplizumab effects on memory and regulatory T cells. Study conclusions and caveats: It was not possible to assign a naive or memory phenotype to roughly 75-97% of proliferating CD4+ or CD8+ clones. Sequences below about 10^-5 frequency were poorly captured, and few alloreactive clones mapped to unstimulated subsets.

On this clone itself: Its antigen is unknown.

V dropped 2 bases and J dropped 2 bases, with 3 bases sitting between them. The CDR3 spans 12 residues. The germline gives CDR1 SGHDT, CDR2 YYEEEE. Assays captured roughly 110,000 TCR templates per sample. Using immunoSEQ multiplex PCR, the repertoire was profiled, and TCRdb retains in-frame clones only, with some absent. The repertoire includes about 50,000 clones, 85% to 95% of them detected once, and 17% sits in the top ten. Sequences were obtained from CD8+ T cells sorted from blood. The origin of this receptor is a human donor in good health. The chain links TRBV5-6 to TRBJ2-3; no clear D gene. CDR3 DNA sequence: TGTGCCAGCAGCTTCATCACAGATACGCAGTATTTT. It codes for CASSFITDTQYF.